This entry lists 18 T cell receptor beta chains sequenced from one sample in a study of esophageal squamous cell carcinoma tumors. Amplification combined a P20EA primer and a TCR alpha or TCR beta constant-region primer, then a nested second PCR used CA2 or CB2. Reverse transcription used a polyT18-containing BSL-18E primer, and TCR genes were amplified by unbiased adaptor ligation RT-PCR. Via MiXCR, TCRdb re-called the 5' RACE reads, giving one row per CDR3 protein. The data contain over a thousand distinct CDR3 sequences, about 13% of them singletons. Sequencing was carried out using tumor tissue. Source of these receptors: a man between 50 and 80 years old with esophageal squamous cell carcinoma.

This clonotype is large (0.1 to 1%) by share. This sequence joins TRBV7-9 and TRBJ2-1; 10 bases align to TRBD1. Unmatched junction bases numbered 3, after V lost 1 base and J lost 6 bases. Germline V lookup: CDR1 SEHNR, CDR2 FQNEAQ (reference sequence). This CDR3 comprises 15 residues. This CDR3 is CASSLGQGAVNEQFF. Here the CDR3 DNA reads TGTGCCAGCAGCTTAGGACAGGGGGCGGTCAATGAGCAGTTCTTC.

This clonotype is large (0.1 to 1%) in the sample. The V gene is TRBV25-1, the J gene TRBJ2-1, with D tentatively TRBD1 or TRBD2 (5 bases each). Germline CDR1 reads MGHDK; CDR2 reads SYGVNS. V was cut by 6 bases and J by 5 bases, with 14 bases left in between. The CDR3 totals 14 residues. The CDR3 DNA reads TGTGCCAGCAGCCGGCCGGGACCAAACAATGAGCAGTTCTTC. Its protein product is CASSRPGPNNEQFF.

In this sample, this clonotype is medium-sized (0.01 to 0.1%). Written as DNA, the CDR3 is TGTGCCAGCAGTCTGGATGTAGGCACTGAAGCTTTCTTT. Its protein product is CASSLDVGTEAFF. The chain links TRBV9 to TRBJ1-1; D is undetermined. The V end was cut by 5 bases, the J end by 4 bases, with 12 bases between. The CDR3 consists of 13 residues. Germline loops: CDR1 SGDLS, CDR2 YYNGEE.

Turning to this clonotype: Possible read error: a much larger clone is one base away. This chain joins TRBV27 and TRBJ2-2; D is ambiguous. V was pared by 1 base and J by 0 bases, with 6 bases between. Germline V gene sequence: CDR1 MNHEY, CDR2 SMNVEV (reference sequence). CDR3 size: 15 residues. CDR3 sequence reads: CASSLWTTNTGELFF. DNA of the CDR3: TGTGCCAGCAGTTTATGGACCACGAACACCGGGGAGCTGTTTTTT.

By sample share, this clonotype is medium-sized. Because it lacks the conserved phenylalanine or tryptophan at the end, this CDR3 is likely a read error. It is unclear where the CDR3 begins or ends on the DNA, so no DNA is shown, and the CDR3 is as TCRdb lists it. This chain joins TRBV3-1 and TRBJ1-2; TRBD1 is taken as the D call from the table, unchecked against the DNA. Germline CDR1 is LGHDT and CDR2 is YNNKEL (reference sequence). Including both end residues, the CDR3 is 10 amino acids long. CDR3 protein: CASSALQGRI.

In its sample, this clonotype ranks as medium-sized. V usage is TRBV12-2 and J usage is TRBJ2-1; the table's D call of TRBD2 was not tested on the DNA. TRBV12-2 represents a pseudogene. This CDR3 has 15 amino acids. The CDR3 is CASRLATGPPNEQFF. For the CDR3, the DNA is TGTGCAAGTCGCCTAGCCACAGGGCCCCCCAATGAGCAGTTCTTC.

Judged by abundance, this clonotype is medium-sized. The rearrangement uses TRBV7-3 and TRBJ2-3, with no clear D. The CDR3 consists of 12 residues. The germline gives CDR1 SGHTA, CDR2 FQGTGA. V was clipped by 5 bases and J by 2 bases, with 5 bases between them. The CDR3 is CASSIDTDTQYF. For the CDR3, the DNA is TGTGCCAGCAGCATTGACACAGATACGCAGTATTTT.

The chain employs TRBV5-1 and TRBJ2-7, with 10 positions matching TRBD2. J lost 3 bases, V lost 7 bases, and 7 bases had no gene match. The germline gives CDR1 SGHRS, CDR2 YFSETQ. The CDR3 totals 14 residues. CDR3 DNA sequence: TGCGCCAGCTCCTTGGGACTAGCGAACTACGAGCAGTACTTC. Encoded protein: CASSLGLANYEQYF.

This clonotype is medium-sized. The chain carries TRBV7-8 and TRBJ2-7; either TRBD1 or TRBD2 may supply D (5 bases each). Germline V CDR1 and CDR2: SGHVS, FQNEAQ. The CDR3 length is 16 residues. Trimming left V 4 bases short and J 4 bases short, with 20 bases between. The DNA for the CDR3 is TGTGCCAGCAGCTCTCAAACCGGGACGTCAGTTTACGAGCAGTACTTC. It codes for CASSSQTGTSVYEQYF.

By proportion, this clonotype is medium-sized. The genes are TRBV2 and TRBJ2-2; a possible D gene is TRBD2 (6 bases). The CDR3 loop spans 14 amino acids. In germline, CDR1 is SNHLY, CDR2 FYNNEI. V shed 4 bases and J shed 6 bases, with 12 bases lying between them. For the CDR3, the DNA is TGTGCCAGCAGTGGAATACTAGCAGCCGGGGAGCTGTTTTTT. Its protein is CASSGILAAGELFF. The whole variable domain, remainder taken from reference TRBV2 and TRBJ2-2, is EPEVTQTPSHQVTQMGQEVILRCVPISNHLYFYWYRQILGQKVEFLVSFYNNEISEKSEIFDDQFSVERPDGSNFTLKIRSTKLEDSAMYFCASSGILAAGELFFGEGSRLTVL.

This clonotype is large within its sample. The chain has TRBV7-9 and TRBJ2-5; the D gene is possibly TRBD1 (6 bases). The CDR3 consists of 14 residues. The V end lost 4 bases, the J end lost 4 bases, and 13 bases lay between the germline ends. Germline CDR1 reads SEHNR; CDR2 reads FQNEAQ (reference sequence). This CDR3 is CASSSRGRGETQYF. DNA of the CDR3: TGTGCCAGCAGCTCGAGGGGGAGAGGAGAGACCCAGTACTTC. Variable domain in full (rest from reference TRBV7-9 and TRBJ2-5): DTGVSQNPRHKITKRGQNVTFRCDPISEHNRLYWYRQTLGQGPEFLTYFQNEAQLEKSRLLSDRFSAERPKGSFSTLEIQRTEQGDSAMYLCASSSRGRGETQYFGPGTRLLVL.

Sample share makes this clonotype medium-sized. The CDR3 region is CASSLDLQYTEAFF. CDR3 bases: TGTGCCAGCAGCTTAGACCTACAGTACACTGAAGCTTTCTTT. The chain carries TRBV11-2 and TRBJ1-1; D not certain. Trimming cost V 0 bases and J 3 bases, with 8 bases left between them. Looked up from germline, CDR1 is SGHAT and CDR2 is FQNNGV. The CDR3 extends over 14 amino acids. Combining the CDR3 with reference TRBV11-2 and TRBJ1-1 gives the whole variable domain EAGVAQSPRYKIIEKRQSVAFWCNPISGHATLYWYQQILGQGPKLLIQFQNNGVVDDSQLPKDRFSAERLKGVDSTLKIQPAKLEDSAVYLCASSLDLQYTEAFFGQGTRLTVV.

There are a few counts of this clonotype. Here the CDR3 DNA reads TGTGCCAGCAGCGCCCAGGGGGCCGGGGAGCTGTTTTTT. It codes for CASSAQGAGELFF. J is TRBJ2-2 and V is TRBV7-2, with 7 bases aligning to TRBD1. After removal of 5 bases from V and 6 bases from J, the junction contained 3 bases not matched to a gene. The CDR3 spans 13 residues. Germline CDR1 and CDR2: SGHTA and FQGNSA.

By frequency in the sample, this clonotype is large. The chain has TRBV27 and TRBJ1-1; TRBD1 matches at 8 bases. This CDR3 has 15 residues. Trimming cost V 5 bases and J 4 bases; bases outside gene matches: 9. Germline CDR1 is MNHEY and CDR2 is SMNVEV (reference sequence). CDR3 DNA: TGTGCCAGCAGTGGCCCCGGACAGGGTTTCACTGAAGCTTTCTTT. Translation gives CASSGPGQGFTEAFF.

This clonotype has just one count. The rearrangement links TRBV5-4 to TRBJ2-5, with D possibly matching TRBD2 (6 bases). Germline loops: CDR1 SGHNT, CDR2 YYREEE (reference sequence). There are 14 residues in the CDR3. Trimming shortened V by 0 bases and J by 4 bases, and 10 bases separated the two germline ends. CDR3 protein: CASSLGASVETQYF. CDR3 in DNA: TGTGCCAGCAGCTTGGGGGCTAGCGTAGAGACCCAGTACTTC.

The chain carries TRBV7-9 and TRBJ1-1; D not certain. This CDR3 spans 11 amino acids. The V gene's germline CDR1 is SEHNR and CDR2 FQNEAQ (reference sequence). The V gene lost 0 bases and the J gene lost 6 bases, with 2 bases spanning the gap. For the CDR3, the DNA is TGTGCCAGCAGCTTAGCCGCTGAAGCTTTCTTT. Translating it yields CASSLAAEAFF. Full variable domain (missing parts from reference TRBV7-9 and TRBJ1-1): DTGVSQNPRHKITKRGQNVTFRCDPISEHNRLYWYRQTLGQGPEFLTYFQNEAQLEKSRLLSDRFSAERPKGSFSTLEIQRTEQGDSAMYLCASSLAAEAFFGQGTRLTVV.

Relative to its sample, this clonotype is large (0.1 to 1%). The chain couples TRBV12-3 or TRBV12-4 to TRBJ2-2; the D is unclear. This CDR3 is built from 11 residues. Trimming took off 6 bases at V and 8 bases at J, with 7 bases between the two ends. The CDR3 DNA sequence: TGTGCCAGCAGCCTCCGGGGGGAGCTGTTTTTT. Translated: CASSLRGELFF.

This sequence joins TRBV7-2 and TRBJ2-7; 11 bases agree with TRBD2. J gave up 4 bases and V 2 bases, and 1 base lay outside the gene matches. The CDR3 is made up of 14 amino acids. Germline-derived CDR1 and CDR2 are SGHTA and FQGNSA. The CDR3 here is CASSLLAGGYEQYF. The CDR3 bases are TGTGCCAGCAGCTTACTAGCGGGGGGATACGAGCAGTACTTC.